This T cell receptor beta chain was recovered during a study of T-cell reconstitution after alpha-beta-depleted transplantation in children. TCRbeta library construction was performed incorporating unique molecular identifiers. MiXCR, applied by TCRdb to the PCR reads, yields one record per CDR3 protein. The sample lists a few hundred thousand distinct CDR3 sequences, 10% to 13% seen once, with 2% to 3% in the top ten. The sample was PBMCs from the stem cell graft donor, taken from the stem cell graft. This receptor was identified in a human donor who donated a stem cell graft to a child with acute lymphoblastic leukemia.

In DNA form, the CDR3 reads TGTGCCAGCAGACCCGGACAGTTCCCGAGCAATCAGCCCCAGCATTTT. This codes for CASRPGQFPSNQPQHF. The V gene is TRBV12-3 or TRBV12-4, the J gene TRBJ1-5, with D maybe TRBD1 (6 bases). V was shortened by 6 bases and J by 1 base, with 16 bases between the two germline ends. The CDR3 length is 16 residues.